The rows below give T cell receptor beta chains drawn from one sample of a study of OX40 agonist ivuxolimab in advanced cancers. Some clones are missing from TCRdb's copy, which holds only in-frame ones; the method was immunoSEQ multiplex PCR. The sample holds tens of thousands of clones, about 90% seen once. The material was CD4+ or CD8+ T cells sorted from blood, obtained in a trial of the OX40 agonist ivuxolimab. These receptors were obtained from an adult with an advanced solid tumor such as melanoma, head and neck, liver or kidney cancer. CDR3s include the opening cysteine and the closing phenylalanine or tryptophan. The order of the fields is clone size, D gene, V gene, J gene, CDR3 protein, CDR3 DNA. A D gene is named only where the DNA matches it firmly. The size field is filled for only some rows; it gives once, few, many or a size class.

once	TRBD2	TRBV6-1	TRBJ2-7	CASSPTSGASYEQYF	TGTGCCAGCAGCCCCACTAGCGGAGCCTCCTACGAGCAGTACTTC
once	TRBD1	TRBV5-5	TRBJ1-4	CASSVGTGTREKLFF	TGTGCCAGCAGCGTTGGGACAGGTACCCGCGAAAAACTGTTTTTT
once	NA	TRBV19	TRBJ1-2	CASSAEWDGYTF	TGTGCCAGTAGCGCGGAGTGGGATGGCTACACCTTC
NA	TRBD1	TRBV4-2	TRBJ2-1	CASSHPQQGTGVVHEQFF	TGTGCCAGCAGCCACCCCCAGCAAGGAACAGGGGTGGTTCATGAGCAGTTCTTC
NA	NA	TRBV5-1	TRBJ2-5	CASSPAPGRHETQYF	TGCGCCAGCAGCCCGGCCCCAGGGAGGCACGAGACCCAGTACTTC
NA	TRBD1	TRBV5-4	TRBJ1-1	CASSGDRGIGTEAFF	TGTGCCAGCAGCGGGGACAGGGGGATTGGCACTGAAGCTTTCTTT
NA	NA	TRBV14	TRBJ1-1	CASSQARTLTEAFF	TGTGCCAGCAGCCAAGCCAGGACACTTACTGAAGCTTTCTTT
NA	NA	TRBV19	TRBJ1-5	CASSRGVLEPQHF	TGTGCCAGTAGTAGGGGGGTTCTCGAGCCCCAGCATTTT
NA	NA	TRBV15	TRBJ2-2	CATSRGRNTGELFF	TGTGCCACCAGCAGAGGACGGAACACCGGGGAGCTGTTTTTT
NA	NA	TRBV13	TRBJ1-1	CASSLPGLNTEAFF	TGTGCCAGCAGCTTGCCGGGGCTGAACACTGAAGCTTTCTTT
once	TRBD2	TRBV7-3	TRBJ2-3	CASSLTFAGDSTDTQYF	TGTGCCAGCAGCTTAACGTTCGCGGGGGATAGCACAGATACGCAGTATTTT
NA	TRBD1	TRBV10-3	TRBJ1-6	CAISTPGQGASPLHF	TGTGCCATCAGTACACCGGGACAGGGGGCTTCACCCCTCCACTTT
NA	NA	TRBV18	TRBJ2-1	CASSPQGRTYNEQFF	TGTGCCAGCTCACCACAGGGGCGGACCTACAATGAGCAGTTCTTC
NA	NA	TRBV28	TRBJ1-2	CASSPGQIRSGYTF	TGTGCCAGCAGTCCCGGACAGATCCGCTCTGGCTACACCTTC
NA	NA	TRBV28	TRBJ2-5	CASSSRTETQYF	TGTGCCAGCAGTTCCCGGACCGAGACCCAGTACTTC
NA	TRBD1	TRBV5-1	TRBJ2-2	CASSKGAEGNTGELFF	TGCGCCAGCAGCAAGGGGGCCGAGGGGAACACCGGGGAGCTGTTTTTT
NA	TRBD1	TRBV5-1	TRBJ1-2	CASSLQGATANGYTF	TGCGCCAGCAGCTTACAGGGGGCCACCGCGAATGGCTACACCTTC
NA	NA	TRBV7-7	TRBJ1-2	CASSLGLVFTF	TGTGCTAGCAGCTTAGGCCTGGTTTTCACCTTC
NA	TRBD1	TRBV6-1	TRBJ2-5	CAAQGEETQYF	TGCGCCGCCCAGGGGGAAGAGACCCAGTACTTC
NA	NA	TRBV28	TRBJ1-2	CASSFRVNYGYTF	TGTGCCAGCAGTTTTCGGGTTAACTATGGCTACACCTTC
NA	NA	TRBV5-6	TRBJ2-7	CASSLQGQGSREQYF	TGTGCCAGCAGCTTGCAGGGGCAGGGATCGCGCGAGCAGTACTTC
once	NA	TRBV28	TRBJ2-3	CASVTGPPADTQYF	TGTGCCAGCGTAACTGGCCCCCCGGCAGATACGCAGTATTTT
NA	NA	TRBV30	TRBJ2-5	CAWQVGQETQYF	TGTGCCTGGCAGGTGGGCCAAGAGACCCAGTACTTC
NA	NA	TRBV19	TRBJ1-1	CASSNTVNTEAFF	TGTGCCAGTAGTAACACAGTGAACACTGAAGCTTTCTTT
NA	TRBD1	TRBV9	TRBJ1-5	CASSVAGGSQPQHF	TGTGCCAGCAGCGTGGCAGGGGGAAGTCAGCCCCAGCATTTT
NA	TRBD2	TRBV18	TRBJ2-1	CASSPPGTSYNEQFF	TGTGCCAGCTCACCACCGGGGACTAGCTACAATGAGCAGTTCTTC